This section outlines one T cell receptor (beta chain) sequence together with its context. No cognate antigen has been identified for it. No base quality values were provided; no much bigger clone lies one nucleotide off. This sample was taken from a study of blood T cell repertoires in COVID-19 (TCRdb year 2020). Broadly, across the study: Samples covering the acute and convalescent phases of COVID-19 were provided by collaborators in the United States, Italy and Spain. The material from the prospective study consisted of cDNA or gDNA derived from T cells, B-cell-depleted T cells, or PBMCs. The dataset comprised deeply sampled blood TCRbeta repertoires from subjects exposed to, actively infected with, or recovered from COVID-19. A freely available public database, intended as a resource for researchers studying the immune response to SARS-CoV-2, is where the repertoires were released. The samples were drawn from the first 160 participants of the ongoing ImmuneRACE study and from 950 to 1,500 subjects provided by 6 global collaborators. Nearly every sample came with metadata listing a de-identified subject ID, COVID-19 status, age in years and sex. Where HLA class I and class II types were available, the types were taken from metadata supplied by the sample provider, not from assay-based typing.

Paper-wide results and their limitations: The amount of clinical and demographic metadata varied by source and participant and was provided uncurated.

The collaborating institutions used their own protocols to collect whole blood in K2EDTA tubes. For TCRbeta analysis, collaborators shipped samples in one of three forms: frozen whole blood, isolated PBMCs, or DNA extracted from either of those sample types. Per the germline V gene (reference sequence), MNHNY is the CDR1 and SVGAGI is the CDR2. The CDR3 runs 13 residues from the cysteine to the phenylalanine. Only the CDR3 DNA stays, 39 bases, in frame from base 1. The junction carries 16 bases between V and J, which are trimmed by 7 bases and 9 bases respectively. TCRbeta CDR3 regions were amplified from genomic DNA using the immunoSEQ Assay, a bias-controlled multiplex PCR. Concerning the study's data processing: The number of nucleated cells in each sample was estimated by amplification of reference gene primers within the assay. To quantify the absolute abundance of each unique TCRbeta CDR3 rearrangement, sequence reads were collapsed and filtered. For each sample, productive Simpson clonality was calculated by taking the square root of Simpson's diversity index across productive rearrangements. The clones in this table, taken by TCRdb from immuneACCESS, are in-frame only. Not every clone is retained; where verified, under half of the shortfall comes from an unresolved V gene, and the cause of the rest is unknown. V, J and clone size were drawn from that table, and D and trimming were deduced from the DNA. In this sample the table shows roughly 160,000 clones, 85% of which occur a single time. 1.1% of the sample is in the top ten clones.

The sequence was collected from a man aged 40-55 years with acute or convalescent COVID-19. The sample was peripheral blood. This chain joins TRBV6-6 to TRBJ1-5; the D segment could be TRBD1, given 6 matching bases. The DNA sequence follows: TGTGCCAGCAAACGGACAGTCGAAGGGCCCCAGCATTTT. The resulting protein is CASKRTVEGPQHF.